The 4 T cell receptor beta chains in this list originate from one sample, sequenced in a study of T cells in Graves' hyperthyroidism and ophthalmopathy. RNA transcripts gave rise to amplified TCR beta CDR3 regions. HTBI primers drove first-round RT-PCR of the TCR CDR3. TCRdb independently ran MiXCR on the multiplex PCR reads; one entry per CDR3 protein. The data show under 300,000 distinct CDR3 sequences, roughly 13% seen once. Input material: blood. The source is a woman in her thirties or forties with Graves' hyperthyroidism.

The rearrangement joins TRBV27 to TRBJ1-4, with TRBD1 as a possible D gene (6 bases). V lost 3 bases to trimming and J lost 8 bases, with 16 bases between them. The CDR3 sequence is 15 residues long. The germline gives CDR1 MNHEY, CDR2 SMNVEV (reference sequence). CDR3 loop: CASSFRDRFCEKLFF. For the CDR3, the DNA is TGTGCCAGCAGTTTCCGAGACAGGTTCTGCGAAAAACTGTTTTTT.

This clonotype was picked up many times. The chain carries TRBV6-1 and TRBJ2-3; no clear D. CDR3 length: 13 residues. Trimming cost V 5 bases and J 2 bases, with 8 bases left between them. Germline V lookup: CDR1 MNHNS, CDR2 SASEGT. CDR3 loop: CASSPRVTDTQYF. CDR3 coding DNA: TGTGCCAGCAGTCCTCGAGTCACAGATACGCAGTATTTT.

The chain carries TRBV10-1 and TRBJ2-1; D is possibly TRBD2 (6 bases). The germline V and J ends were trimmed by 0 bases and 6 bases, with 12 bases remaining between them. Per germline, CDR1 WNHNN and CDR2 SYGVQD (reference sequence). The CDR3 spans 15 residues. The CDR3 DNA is TGCGCCAGCAGTGAGTCGACTAGTCCCTTCAATGAGCAGTTCTTC. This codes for CASSESTSPFNEQFF.

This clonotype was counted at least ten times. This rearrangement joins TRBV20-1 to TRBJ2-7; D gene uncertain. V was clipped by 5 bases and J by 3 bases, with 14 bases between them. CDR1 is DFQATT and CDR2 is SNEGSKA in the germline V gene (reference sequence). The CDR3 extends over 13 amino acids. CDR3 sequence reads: CSARMGGYYEQYF. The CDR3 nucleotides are TGCAGTGCTCGTATGGGTGGCTACTACGAGCAGTACTTC.